Listed below are T cell receptor beta chains from one sample, sequenced in a study of molecular identifiers for immune sequencing clone quantification. TCRdb re-called the PCR reads through MiXCR, storing one row per CDR3 protein. The sample includes about 640,000 distinct CDR3 sequences, just under 20% seen only once; the top ten take roughly 0.85%. Sequencing was performed on naive CD8+ T cells from blood, with Jurkat cell RNA spiked in. These TCRs come from a human donor in good health. Some libraries in this study had Jurkat cell RNA spiked in. CDR3s include the opening cysteine and the closing phenylalanine or tryptophan. The D gene is left open where the match is weak. Clone size is shown for a subset of rows, as once, few, many or a class of expanded clone.

TRBV5-6	many	NA	TRBJ2-3	TGTGCCAGCAGCTTGGCCCCGAGCACAGATACGCAGTATTTT	CASSLAPSTDTQYF
TRBV7-9	few	NA	TRBJ2-7	TGTGCCAGCAGCTTAGTTGGGCGGTTGGGGTCGACGAGCTCCTACGAGCAGTACTTC	CASSLVGRLGSTSSYEQYF
TRBV6-2/TRBV6-3	many	TRBD2	TRBJ2-5	TGTGCCAGCAGTTATCTTAGCGGGAGCCAAGAGACCCAGTACTTC	CASSYLSGSQETQYF
TRBV9	many	NA	TRBJ1-1	TGTGCCAGCAGCGAGTGGTTGAACACTGAAGCTTTCTTT	CASSEWLNTEAFF
TRBV20-1	many	TRBD1	TRBJ1-1	TGCAGTGCTTGGGACAGAGAGAACACTGAAGCTTTCTTT	CSAWDRENTEAFF
TRBV24-1	many	NA	TRBJ2-1	TGTGCCACCAGTGAGGACGGACGCAACTACAATGAGCAGTTCTTC	CATSEDGRNYNEQFF
TRBV6-2/TRBV6-3	many	NA	TRBJ1-1	TGTGCCAGCAGTGGAAGGGGGTACCTGAACACTGAAGCTTTCTTT	CASSGRGYLNTEAFF
TRBV7-2	NA	TRBD2	TRBJ2-1	TGTGCCAGCAGCCCTAGCCCGATTCAGGGGGCGGCTAGCGGGAGTCTCTGGTACAATGAGCAGTTCTTC	CASSPSPIQGAASGSLWYNEQFF
TRBV5-6	few	TRBD1	TRBJ2-3	TGTGCCAGCAGCCCAGGGACAGCGACAGATATGCAGTATTTT	CASSPGTATDMQYF
TRBV12-3/TRBV12-4	NA	NA	TRBJ2-1	TGTGCCAGCAGCCCAATGATAAGCTCCTACAATGAGCAGTTCTTC	CASSPMISSYNEQFF
TRBV14	many	NA	TRBJ1-1	TGTGCCAGCAGCCAACTAGGGGGGTTCACTGAAGCTTTCTTT	CASSQLGGFTEAFF
TRBV6-5	many	NA	TRBJ2-5	TGTGCCAGCAGTTACCAACTAGACCCGGAGACCCAGTACTTC	CASSYQLDPETQYF
TRBV6-2/TRBV6-3	NA	NA	TRBJ2-2	TGTGCCAGCAGTTACTCCATTGGGGACAAAGGGATCCCCTCGAACACCGGGGAGCTGTTTTTT	CASSYSIGDKGIPSNTGELFF
TRBV7-2	many	NA	TRBJ2-7	TGTGCCAGCAGCTTAGTAGATCCCTACGAGCAGTACTTC	CASSLVDPYEQYF
TRBV30	few	TRBD2	TRBJ2-1	TGTGCCTGGACGGGACTAGCGGTCGGGAATGAGCAGTTCTTC	CAWTGLAVGNEQFF
TRBV20-1	many	NA	TRBJ2-7	TGCAGTGCTAGGGGCACAACCTACGAGCAGTACTTC	CSARGTTYEQYF
TRBV4-1	NA	NA	TRBJ2-3	TGCGCCAGCAGCCAAGAGGGGGCCGGTCTAGCGATCTTAGATACGCAGTATTTT	CASSQEGAGLAILDTQYF
TRBV14	many	NA	TRBJ2-6	TGTGCCAGCAGCCAAGACTTGGGACTGTCGGTCTCTGGGGCCAACGTCCTGACTTTC	CASSQDLGLSVSGANVLTF
TRBV6-2/TRBV6-3	many	TRBD2	TRBJ2-1	TGTGCCAGCAGATATAACGGGGGAGGGTACACTGAGCAGTTCTTC	CASRYNGGGYTEQFF
TRBV11-2	few	NA	TRBJ2-1	TGTGCCAGCAGCTTAGGACCCGAGCGAGTCGACAATGAGCAGTTCTTC	CASSLGPERVDNEQFF
TRBV2	many	TRBD2	TRBJ2-5	TGTGCCAGCAGTGACATAGCGGGGGGGCTGGGAGAGACCCAGTACTTC	CASSDIAGGLGETQYF
TRBV5-1	NA	NA	TRBJ2-1	TGCGCCAGCAGCTTGACTAGTGGGGAGCAGTTCTTC	CASSLTSGEQFF
TRBV6-5	many	TRBD1	TRBJ2-1	TGTGCCAGCAGTTTCCGGGACAGGGCCTATGAGCAGTTCTTC	CASSFRDRAYEQFF
TRBV4-1	NA	TRBD2	TRBJ2-7	TGCGCCAGCAGCCAAGTACCTAGCGGGGGCTACGAGCAGTACTTC	CASSQVPSGGYEQYF
TRBV20-1	many	NA	TRBJ2-3	TGCAGTGCTAGAGGTCTGGACTGGACGGGAGATACGCAGTATTTT	CSARGLDWTGDTQYF
TRBV25-1	few	NA	TRBJ1-2	TGTGCCAGCAGTGGCGCGGACATCGGTTATGGCTACACCTTC	CASSGADIGYGYTF
TRBV20-1	many	TRBD2	TRBJ2-3	TGCAGTGCTAGAGACCCTAGCGGGAGGGGAACAGATACGCAGTATTTT	CSARDPSGRGTDTQYF
TRBV2	many	TRBD2	TRBJ2-3	TGTGCCAGCAGACCGACTAGCGCAAGCACAGATACGCAGTATTTT	CASRPTSASTDTQYF
TRBV28	many	NA	TRBJ2-7	TGTGCCAGCAGTCAACCGGCTCGTCTGACCTCCTACGAGCAGTACTTC	CASSQPARLTSYEQYF
TRBV28	few	TRBD2	TRBJ2-1	TGTGCCAGCAGTTTGGGGACTAGCGGGAGGATGTCGCAGTTCTTC	CASSLGTSGRMSQFF
TRBV28	NA	NA	TRBJ2-7	TGTGCCAGCAGTCCCCTTGTGGGGTACGAGCAGTACTTC	CASSPLVGYEQYF
TRBV3-1	many	NA	TRBJ2-3	TGTGCCAGCAGCCCCTGGGGCCTAGAAGCCACAGATACGCAGTATTTT	CASSPWGLEATDTQYF